Presented here are 18 T cell receptor beta chains from one specimen sequenced in a study of T cells in Graves' hyperthyroidism and ophthalmopathy. Amplification yielded TCR beta CDR3 regions, with RNA transcripts as the source. The study used the HTBI primer set for a first-round RT-PCR of the TCR CDR3. TCRdb re-derived calls from the multiplex PCR reads in MiXCR, one entry per CDR3 protein. The repertoire holds approximately 320,000 distinct CDR3 sequences, with around a sixth as singletons. Input material: blood. All receptors derive from a young man with Graves' hyperthyroidism.

This clonotype was detected many times. This chain connects TRBV11-2 to TRBJ2-1, with D possibly matching TRBD2 (5 bases). The CDR3 has 13 amino acids. Germline assignment: CDR1 SGHAT and CDR2 FQNNGV. Trimming removed 2 bases from V and 4 bases from J, with 6 bases in between. CDR3 residues: CASSLREYNEQFF. CDR3 in DNA: TGTGCCAGCAGCTTAAGGGAGTACAATGAGCAGTTCTTC.

Ten or more counts support this clonotype. This sequence joins TRBV7-2 and TRBJ2-7; 9 bases are shared with TRBD2. The CDR3 is 16 residues long. Germline V gene lookup returns CDR1 SGHTA and CDR2 FQGNSA. With 2 bases clipped from V and 2 bases from J, the junction kept 7 bases outside the gene matches. CDR3 bases: TGTGCCAGCAGCTTAATGATCGCTAGCGGGACCTACGAGCAGTACTTC. As protein: CASSLMIASGTYEQYF.

V gene TRBV7-2 combines with J gene TRBJ2-1; D might be TRBD2 (6 bases). This CDR3 comprises 15 residues. V dropped 5 bases and J dropped 2 bases, with 13 bases sitting between them. Germline CDR1 reads SGHTA; CDR2 reads FQGNSA. CDR3 residues: CASSLFRGTYNEQFF. In nucleotides, the CDR3 is TGTGCCAGCAGCCTCTTTCGGGGGACCTACAATGAGCAGTTCTTC.

The genes are TRBV14 and TRBJ1-1; 10 bases map to TRBD1. Trimming took 4 bases from V and 7 from J; bases not matched to a gene: 12. This CDR3 region has 16 residues. CDR1 is SGHDN and CDR2 is FVKESK in the germline V gene. The CDR3 loop is CASSPLGTGAQIEAFF. CDR3 DNA sequence: TGTGCCAGCAGCCCCCTCGGGACAGGGGCCCAGATTGAAGCTTTCTTT.

This clonotype showed up just a few times. A much larger clone differs from this one at a single base, so this may be a read error. The CDR3 does not close with the conserved phenylalanine or tryptophan, likely indicating a read error. The chain links TRBV11-3 to TRBJ2-5; possibly TRBD1 for D (7 bases). Per the germline V gene, CDR1 is SGHNT and CDR2 is YENEEA. The CDR3 contains 15 residues. V was clipped by 5 bases and J by 5 bases, with 18 bases between them. In DNA form, the CDR3 reads TGTGCCAGCAGCGGAGGGGGCAGGGAGGTGGAGACCCAGTACCTC. It translates to CASSGGGREVETQYL.

The chain couples TRBV9 to TRBJ2-2; 8 bases match TRBD2. V trimming: 6 bases; J trimming: 8 bases; junction bases outside the gene matches: 12. The CDR3 length is 15 residues. Per the germline V gene, CDR1 is SGDLS and CDR2 is YYNGEE. The CDR3 nucleotides are TGTGCCAGCAACCTTTTTGGGAGCGGGAGTGGGGAGCTGTTTTTT. This encodes CASNLFGSGSGELFF. The full variable domain, rest sourced from reference TRBV9 and TRBJ2-2, is DSGVTQTPKHLITATGQRVTLRCSPRSGDLSVYWYQQSLDQGLQFLIQYYNGEERAKGNILERFSAQQFPDLHSELNLSSLELGDSALYFCASNLFGSGSGELFFGEGSRLTVL.

There are many counts of this clonotype. The rearrangement links TRBV5-8 to TRBJ2-1; 8 bases fit TRBD2. The V segment lost 0 bases and the J segment 11 bases; nucleotides outside the gene matches: 7. The CDR3 sequence is 14 residues long. In germline, CDR1 is SGHTS, CDR2 YDEGEE. CDR3 loop: CASSLAGGGSQQFF. DNA for the CDR3: TGTGCCAGCAGCTTGGCCGGGGGGGGATCACAGCAGTTCTTC.

This clonotype was counted at least ten times. The chain joins TRBV19 to TRBJ2-1; the match to TRBD2 covers 9 bases. The CDR3 covers 14 residues. Trimming took 7 bases from V and 7 from J; bases not matched to a gene: 8. Germline V gene lookup returns CDR1 LNHDA and CDR2 SQIVND (reference sequence). The CDR3: CASMSLAGLNEQFF. The CDR3, as DNA: TGTGCCAGTATGTCGCTAGCGGGGCTGAATGAGCAGTTCTTC.

This clonotype was recorded many times. The chain joins TRBV28 to TRBJ2-7, with D perhaps matching TRBD1 (6 bases). V lost 6 bases, J lost 2 bases, and 20 bases lay in between. The germline CDR1 and CDR2 sequences are MDHEN and SYDVKM. This CDR3 spans 16 amino acids. CDR3 nucleotides: TGTGCCAGCAGCCGCTACAGGGCCCCCGCCGCCTACGAGCAGTACTTC. Its protein product is CASSRYRAPAAYEQYF.

This clonotype was seen repeatedly, ten times or more. The chain employs TRBV20-1 and TRBJ1-2; D unclear. V lost 5 bases and J 4 bases, leaving 17 bases between the germline ends. The V gene's germline CDR1 is DFQATT and CDR2 SNEGSKA (reference sequence). This CDR3 spans 14 amino acids. CDR3 sequence: CSAPQGNSFYGYTF. In DNA, the CDR3 is TGCAGTGCTCCCCAAGGCAACTCATTCTATGGCTACACCTTC.

Only a few counts were recorded for this clonotype. The chain combines TRBV6-5 with TRBJ2-2; TRBD1 might be the D (5 bases). The CDR3 loop spans 18 amino acids. V was clipped by 0 bases and J by 0 bases, with 14 bases between them. Looked up from germline, CDR1 is MNHEY and CDR2 is SVGAGI. CDR3 DNA: TGTGCCAGCAGTTACTCCCTTTTAGAGACAGCGAACACCGGGGAGCTGTTTTTT. The encoded protein is CASSYSLLETANTGELFF.

This clonotype was seen only a few times. The gene calls are TRBV28 and TRBJ2-4; D not certain. CDR1 and CDR2 (germline): MDHEN, SYDVKM. This CDR3 is built from 15 residues. The V and J ends lost 2 bases and 0 bases respectively, with 8 bases between them. The CDR3, as DNA: TGTGCCAGCAGTTTAACGGTGATAGCCAAAAACATTCAGTACTTC. Translating gives CASSLTVIAKNIQYF.

The V gene is TRBV28, the J gene TRBJ2-1, with 11 bases fitting TRBD2. This CDR3 spans 14 amino acids. CDR1 and CDR2 from the germline V gene are MDHEN and SYDVKM. Trimming cost V 4 bases and J 16 bases; bases outside gene matches: 12. Here the CDR3 reads CASSSPGLAVPRFF. CDR3 in DNA: TGTGCCAGCAGTTCCCCGGGACTAGCGGTCCCGCGATTCTTC.

This clonotype showed up many times. V usage is TRBV11-2 and J usage is TRBJ2-2; D uncertain. V was trimmed by 1 base and J by 5 bases, leaving 5 bases between them. This CDR3 comprises 13 residues. Germline CDR1 reads SGHAT; CDR2 reads FQNNGV. The CDR3 DNA is TGTGCCAGCAGCTTAGTGGGGACCGGGGAGCTGTTTTTT. Encoded protein: CASSLVGTGELFF.

This clonotype appeared a few times. The chain combines TRBV7-9 with TRBJ2-1, with unresolved D. The CDR3 consists of 12 residues. Looked up from germline, CDR1 is SEHNR and CDR2 is FQNEAQ (reference sequence). V lost 6 bases and J lost 11, with 14 bases in between. The CDR3 bases are TGTGCCAGCAGAACCCTCGACGCAAAGCAGTTCTTC. Residues: CASRTLDAKQFF.

This clonotype was counted only a few times. The V and J genes are TRBV6-1 and TRBJ2-2, with D unclear. Trimming removed 8 bases from V and 1 base from J, with 11 bases in between. Looked up from germline, CDR1 is MNHNS and CDR2 is SASEGT. This CDR3 is built from 14 residues. The CDR3 spells CASSEHRNTGELFF. CDR3 sequence (DNA): TGTGCCAGCTCCGAGCACCGGAACACCGGGGAGCTGTTTTTT.

The CDR3, as DNA: TGCAGTGCCAGGCGGGAGTACAATGAGCAGTTCTTC. This translates into CSARREYNEQFF. The chain carries TRBV20-1 and TRBJ2-1, with 7 bases that match TRBD2. This CDR3 spans 12 amino acids. Germline CDR1 DFQATT, CDR2 SNEGSKA (reference sequence). The junction had 3 bases not matched to a gene; V was cut back by 6 bases and J by 4 bases.

This clonotype has at least ten counts. The rearrangement joins TRBV7-9 to TRBJ2-7; D is possibly TRBD1 or TRBD2 (5 bases each). V was shortened by 4 bases and J by 5 bases, with 18 bases between the two germline ends. Per the germline V gene, CDR1 is SEHNR and CDR2 is FQNEAQ (reference sequence). The CDR3 runs 15 residues. CDR3 nucleotide sequence: TGTGCCAGCAGCTCGCGTTTTGGGGGTCCCAACGAGCAGTACTTC. It yields the protein CASSSRFGGPNEQYF.